The 13 T cell receptor beta chains in this list originate from one sample, sequenced in a study of blood T cell repertoires in COVID-19. Here immunoSEQ multiplex PCR was the method, and the copy in TCRdb shows in-frame clones only, minus some. The repertoire has 52,000 or so clones, approximately 82% of them found once; the top ten carry 13% to 15%. Sequences were obtained from peripheral blood. These receptors came from a human donor in a cohort sampled during active COVID-19.

J is TRBJ2-7 and V is TRBV18, with D possibly being TRBD2 (5 bases). Trimming took off 8 bases at V and 0 bases at J, with 17 bases between the two ends. The CDR3 runs 15 residues. Germline CDR1 KGHSH, CDR2 LQKENI. CDR3 protein: CASREGHRSSYEQYF. CDR3 DNA: TGTGCCAGCCGAGAGGGCCACCGCAGCTCCTACGAGCAGTACTTC.

This clone was detected a few times. The chain uses TRBV5-1 and TRBJ1-6; 8 bases fit TRBD1. Germline V gene sequence: CDR1 SGHRS, CDR2 YFSETQ. The CDR3 totals 14 residues. The junction had 7 bases not matched to a gene; V was cut back by 4 bases and J by 10 bases. This CDR3 reads CASSDGQGGSPLHF. The DNA of the CDR3 is TGCGCCAGCAGCGACGGACAGGGAGGATCACCCCTCCACTTT.

The genes are TRBV6-5 and TRBJ2-5; 9 bases agree with TRBD2. The length of the CDR3 is 15 residues. Germline CDR1 reads MNHEY; CDR2 reads SVGAGI. Trimming took 7 bases from V and 1 from J; bases not matched to a gene: 7. The CDR3 here is CASNLAGASQETQYF. CDR3 DNA: TGTGCCAGCAATTTAGCGGGGGCTTCCCAAGAGACCCAGTACTTC.

This clone showed up just once. This chain uses TRBV5-6 with TRBJ1-5; 7 bases map to TRBD1. J gave up 2 bases and V 2 bases, and 4 bases lay outside the gene matches. Germline CDR1 and CDR2: SGHDT and YYEEEE. The CDR3 spans 15 residues. CDR3 residues: CASSLTGVGNQPQHF. The CDR3 region has the DNA TGTGCCAGCAGCTTAACAGGGGTCGGCAATCAGCCCCAGCATTTT.

The genes are TRBV5-1 and TRBJ2-7; D is undetermined. The V gene's germline CDR1 is SGHRS and CDR2 YFSETQ. This CDR3 is 15 amino acids long. Trimming took off 2 bases at V and 1 base at J, with 13 bases between the two ends. The CDR3 region has the DNA TGCGCCAGCAGCTTAAGCGAAAATCCTTCCTACGAGCAGTACTTC. Protein product: CASSLSENPSYEQYF.

The gene calls are TRBV27 and TRBJ2-5, with 7 bases lining up with TRBD1. The germline CDR1 and CDR2 sequences are MNHEY and SMNVEV (reference sequence). The CDR3 sequence is 14 residues long. The J segment lost 2 bases and the V segment lost 6 bases, leaving 6 bases of the junction unmatched. The CDR3 sequence is CASRPGQLQETQYF. The CDR3 nucleotides are TGTGCCAGCAGACCGGGACAGCTACAAGAGACCCAGTACTTC.

This sequence joins TRBV7-2 and TRBJ1-2, with D unclear. The length of the CDR3 is 13 residues. The germline CDR1 and CDR2 sequences are SGHTA and FQGNSA. The V and J ends lost 5 bases and 2 bases respectively, with 9 bases between them. The CDR3 region is CASSTANNYGYTF. As DNA, the CDR3 is TGTGCCAGCAGCACAGCCAACAACTATGGCTACACCTTC.

The chain recombines TRBV29-1 with TRBJ2-1; 8 nucleotides agree with TRBD1. The CDR3 is made up of 15 amino acids. In germline, CDR1 is SQVTM, CDR2 ANQGSEA. Germline trimming cut 4 bases from V and 3 bases from J; bases unmatched to any gene: 8. CDR3 in amino acids: CSVGGDRSNYNEQFF. In DNA, the CDR3 is TGCAGCGTTGGAGGGGACAGGTCTAACTACAATGAGCAGTTCTTC.

The genes are TRBV7-9 and TRBJ2-3; D is possibly TRBD2 (6 bases). From germline, CDR1 is SEHNR and CDR2 FQNEAQ (reference sequence). Trimming pared 0 bases from V and 3 bases from J, leaving 7 bases between. The CDR3 has 14 amino acids. CDR3 sequence: CASSLAGGTDTQYF. The CDR3 coding sequence is TGTGCCAGCAGCTTAGCGGGAGGTACAGATACGCAGTATTTT.

This chain joins TRBV11-2 and TRBJ1-5; D is unclear. The CDR3 loop spans 15 amino acids. CDR1 and CDR2 (germline): SGHAT, FQNNGV. The V and J ends lost 0 bases and 10 bases respectively, with 16 bases between them. The CDR3 sequence: CASSLDVAGRSPQHF. Here the CDR3 DNA reads TGTGCCAGCAGCTTAGATGTAGCTGGGAGAAGTCCCCAGCATTTT.

CDR3 region: CASSLTGDDTEAFF. The CDR3 bases are TGTGCCAGCAGCTTGACAGGGGATGACACTGAAGCTTTCTTT. The rearrangement joins TRBV5-4 to TRBJ1-1; 7 bases map to TRBD1. Germline lookup yields CDR1 SGHNT and CDR2 YYREEE (reference sequence). The CDR3 sequence is 14 residues long. V shed 1 base and J 3 bases; nucleotides not matched to a gene: 3.

The rearrangement joins TRBV4-1 to TRBJ1-5; D might be TRBD1 (6 bases). The CDR3 consists of 16 residues. The germline V and J ends were trimmed by 0 bases and 2 bases, with 11 bases remaining between them. From germline, CDR1 is MGHRA and CDR2 YSYEKL. Here the CDR3 reads CASSQEVQGRNQPQHF. In DNA form, the CDR3 reads TGCGCCAGCAGCCAAGAAGTTCAGGGGCGCAATCAGCCCCAGCATTTT.

The rearrangement uses TRBV7-9 and TRBJ1-4; no clear D. Trimming took off 1 base at V and 6 bases at J, with 6 bases between the two ends. This CDR3 comprises 13 residues. The germline gives CDR1 SEHNR, CDR2 FQNEAQ (reference sequence). CDR3 sequence reads: CASSLGADEKLFF. The CDR3 DNA follows: TGTGCCAGCAGCTTAGGGGCAGATGAAAAACTGTTTTTT.